This entry lists 10 T cell receptor beta chains sequenced from one sample in a study of patients and donors after allogeneic stem cell transplantation. TCRdb independently ran MiXCR on the RT-PCR reads; one entry per CDR3 protein. The table includes 390,000 or so distinct CDR3 sequences, roughly 17% detected once. Sequencing was carried out using blood, either unsorted or a sorted T cell fraction (not recorded which). The receptors derive from a human donor who was either an allogeneic HSCT recipient or a stem cell or donor lymphocyte infusion donor (not recorded which). It is not recorded whose cells these are; they may come from a transplant donor.

Only a few counts were recorded for this clonotype. The chain employs TRBV4-1 and TRBJ2-2; 8 bases are a match to TRBD2. This CDR3 contains 17 residues. Germline values: CDR1 MGHRA, CDR2 YSYEKL. J was trimmed by 6 bases and V by 3 bases; bases with no gene match: 12. DNA for the CDR3: TGCGCCAGCAGCCAGGCTCTAGCGGGTCTCTTCCCCGGGGAGCTGTTTTTT. This encodes CASSQALAGLFPGELFF.

The chain couples TRBV25-1 to TRBJ1-2, with 9 bases fitting TRBD1. Germline CDR1 reads MGHDK; CDR2 reads SYGVNS. J was trimmed by 7 bases and V by 4 bases; bases with no gene match: 16. The CDR3 has 17 amino acids. In DNA, the CDR3 is TGTGCCAGCAGTGCGGGGAGTCCGACAGGGGGAAGGACTGGCTACACCTTC. Its translation is CASSAGSPTGGRTGYTF.

This clonotype turned up a few times. The J gene is TRBJ1-6, the V gene TRBV20-1, with 8 bases matching TRBD1. Trimming removed 3 bases from V and 4 bases from J; junction bases left unmatched: 8. The CDR3 loop spans 16 amino acids. Looked up from germline, CDR1 is DFQATT and CDR2 is SNEGSKA (reference sequence). CDR3 sequence: CSARQAGGAYNSPLHF. The DNA of the CDR3 is TGCAGTGCTAGGCAAGCAGGGGGCGCGTATAATTCACCCCTCCACTTT.

J is TRBJ2-2 and V is TRBV24-1; the D gene is possibly TRBD1 (6 bases). The CDR3 contains 15 residues. Trimming stripped 6 bases from V and 1 base from J, with 11 bases between. Germline CDR1 reads KGHDR; CDR2 reads SFDVKD. The CDR3 reads CATSSPGENTGELFF. CDR3 coding DNA: TGTGCCACCAGTTCCCCAGGGGAGAACACCGGGGAGCTGTTTTTT.

The J gene is TRBJ2-5, the V gene TRBV5-1; 8 bases agree with TRBD2. Per the germline V gene, CDR1 is SGHRS and CDR2 is YFSETQ. This CDR3 spans 14 amino acids. With 4 bases clipped from V and 1 base from J, the junction kept 3 bases outside the gene matches. The CDR3 bases are TGCGCCAGCAGCCGGGAGGGCGTCCAAGAGACCCAGTACTTC. This encodes CASSREGVQETQYF.

This clonotype came up a few times. For the CDR3, the DNA is TGTGCCAGCAGTTCCACGGAGCGGGGAAGTAGGGAGACCCAGTACTTC. Encoded protein: CASSSTERGSRETQYF. The J gene is TRBJ2-5, the V gene TRBV27; 7 bases agree with TRBD2. The junction had 13 bases not matched to a gene; V was cut back by 4 bases and J by 5 bases. The CDR3 has 16 amino acids. Germline CDR1 MNHEY, CDR2 SMNVEV (reference sequence).

This clonotype was detected many times. V usage is TRBV20-1 and J usage is TRBJ2-7; either TRBD1 or TRBD2 may fit D (5 bases each). The ends were cut back, 0 bases at V and 7 bases at J, with 13 bases in the middle. The length of the CDR3 is 13 residues. CDR1 is DFQATT, CDR2 SNEGSKA, per germline (reference sequence). CDR3 bases: TGCAGTGCTAGAGATCTGGGGGTTGATGAGCAGTACTTC. Its translation: CSARDLGVDEQYF.

The chain is built from TRBV4-1 and TRBJ2-2, with TRBD2 identical over 10 bases. CDR1 is MGHRA and CDR2 is YSYEKL in the germline V gene. The CDR3 length is 16 residues. J was trimmed by 2 bases and V by 7 bases; bases with no gene match: 7. The CDR3 loop is CASTPGLAINTGELFF. In nucleotides, the CDR3 is TGCGCCAGCACCCCGGGACTAGCGATAAACACCGGGGAGCTGTTTTTT.

The chain links TRBV4-2 to TRBJ2-2; D remains unclear. The germline V and J ends were trimmed by 0 bases and 7 bases, with 12 bases remaining between them. There are 15 residues in the CDR3. Germline values: CDR1 LGHNA, CDR2 YNFKEQ. The CDR3 DNA reads as TGTGCCAGCAGCCAAGACAGTGTCGGCCTCGGGGAGCTGTTTTTT. This translates into CASSQDSVGLGELFF.

This clonotype showed up many times. This chain links TRBV4-3 with TRBJ2-1; no clear D. Germline V lookup: CDR1 LGHNA, CDR2 YSLEER. The CDR3 has 15 residues. Trimming stripped 1 base from V and 4 bases from J, with 11 bases between. The CDR3 protein is CASSQAPPAYNEQFF. The DNA for the CDR3 is TGCGCCAGCAGCCAAGCCCCTCCCGCGTACAATGAGCAGTTCTTC.